The text below deals with one T cell receptor beta chain. These data come from a study of cytotoxic CD8 clonotypes in ibrutinib-treated CLL. Only in-frame clones appear in the TCRdb table, and some are missing; sequencing was by immunoSEQ multiplex PCR. Found here are 110,000 to 150,000 clones, about 78% of them singletons; the top ten hold 5% to 5.5%. The V gene's germline CDR1 is SGHTA and CDR2 FQGNSA. Trimming left V 5 bases short and J 0 bases short, with 14 bases between. This CDR3 spans 17 amino acids. The V gene is TRBV7-2, the J gene TRBJ2-6, with D perhaps matching TRBD1 or TRBD2 (6 bases each). The clonotype was recovered from a human donor with chronic lymphocytic leukemia. The sample was PBMCs, taken after 24 months of ibrutinib treatment. The chain's CDR3 is CASSPVGGGSGANVLTF. The DNA for the CDR3 is TGTGCCAGCAGCCCAGTGGGGGGCGGCTCTGGGGCCAACGTCCTGACTTTC. The full variable domain, in which reference TRBV7-2 and TRBJ2-6 provide the parts outside the CDR3, is GAGVSQSPSNKVTEKGKDVELRCDPISGHTALYWYRQSLGQGLEFLIYFQGNSAPDKSGLPSDRFSAERTGGSVSTLTIQRTQQEDSAVYLCASSPVGGGSGANVLTFGAGSRLTVL.